The 17 T cell receptor beta chains below all came from one sample that was sequenced in a study of early T cells in non-severe SARS-CoV-2 infection. TCRdb passed the 5' RACE reads through MiXCR, listing each CDR3 protein once. The data show some 71,000 distinct CDR3 sequences, more than 8% seen once. The sample consisted of whole blood, taken at baseline. These receptors all stem from an adult who was a healthcare worker with PCR-confirmed SARS-CoV-2 infection or an uninfected control (not recorded which).

This chain connects TRBV4-3 to TRBJ2-3, with 7 nucleotides matching TRBD2. CDR1 and CDR2 (germline): LGHNA, YSLEER. J lost 0 bases, V lost 1 base, and 7 bases had no gene match. The CDR3 runs to 17 residues. CDR3 residues: CASSQVIKRESTDTQYF. As DNA, the CDR3 is TGCGCCAGCAGCCAAGTGATCAAGCGGGAAAGCACAGATACGCAGTATTTT.

There are many counts of this clonotype. This chain uses TRBV20-1 with TRBJ1-6; 12 bases map to TRBD1. Germline lookup yields CDR1 DFQATT and CDR2 SNEGSKA (reference sequence). This CDR3 comprises 16 residues. The trim removed 6 bases at V and 7 bases at J, leaving 10 bases unmatched. CDR3 DNA sequence: TGCAGTGCGCATCCGGGACAGGGGGCGCGGAATTCACCCCTCCACTTT. Its protein is CSAHPGQGARNSPLHF.

This clonotype was counted many times. The rearrangement uses TRBV29-1 and TRBJ2-5; perhaps TRBD1 as D (6 bases). The germline V gene encodes CDR1 SQVTM and CDR2 ANQGSEA. The V and J ends lost 6 bases and 1 base respectively, with 12 bases between them. This CDR3 spans 13 amino acids. The CDR3 spells CSVADSLQETQYF. Written as DNA, the CDR3 is TGCAGCGTAGCGGACAGCCTCCAAGAGACCCAGTACTTC. The variable domain in full, with the rest retrieved from reference TRBV29-1 and TRBJ2-5, is SAVISQKPSRDICQRGTSLTIQCQVDSQVTMMFWYRQQPGQSLTLIATANQGSEATYESGFVIDKFPISRPNLTFSTLTVSNMSPEDSSIYLCSVADSLQETQYFGPGTRLLVL.

In this sample, this clonotype turned up many times. This chain connects TRBV29-1 to TRBJ1-2; 10 bases match TRBD1. The length of the CDR3 is 13 residues. J gave up 10 bases and V 7 bases, and 12 bases lay outside the gene matches. The V gene's germline CDR1 is SQVTM and CDR2 ANQGSEA. DNA of the CDR3: TGCAGCGCTCAAGCCGGGACAGGGGCAGACTACACCTTC. Residues: CSAQAGTGADYTF.

At least ten counts were recorded for this clonotype. The chain recombines TRBV6-5 with TRBJ2-7, with 9 bases that match TRBD1. Germline CDR1 is MNHEY and CDR2 is SVGAGI. The V segment lost 3 bases and the J segment 7 bases; nucleotides outside the gene matches: 13. This CDR3 region has 16 residues. The CDR3 here is CASSYTTGTGLREQYF. The CDR3 nucleotides are TGTGCCAGCAGTTATACGACCGGGACAGGGCTTCGGGAGCAGTACTTC.

CDR3 loop: CASSLERRWNTEAFF. CDR3 nucleotides: TGTGCCAGCAGCTTGGAGAGGCGGTGGAACACTGAAGCTTTCTTT. The rearrangement joins TRBV5-6 to TRBJ1-1; no reliable D call. This CDR3 region has 15 residues. The germline CDR1 and CDR2 sequences are SGHDT and YYEEEE. V was cut by 0 bases and J by 1 base, with 10 bases left in between.

The chain uses TRBV5-1 and TRBJ1-1; D call uncertain. Germline values: CDR1 SGHRS, CDR2 YFSETQ. This CDR3 has 14 amino acids. Trimming left V 0 bases short and J 0 bases short, with 6 bases between. The CDR3 nucleotides are TGCGCCAGCAGCTTGGAGTGGATGAACACTGAAGCTTTCTTT. Translation gives CASSLEWMNTEAFF. The full variable domain, completed using reference TRBV5-1 and TRBJ1-1, is KAGVTQTPRYLIKTRGQQVTLSCSPISGHRSVSWYQQTPGQGLQFLFEYFSETQRNKGNFPGRFSGRQFSNSRSEMNVSTLELGDSALYLCASSLEWMNTEAFFGQGTRLTVV.

This clonotype was counted a few times. The chain uses TRBV7-2 and TRBJ2-3; no reliable D call. Germline values: CDR1 SGHTA, CDR2 FQGNSA. The CDR3 has 14 residues. The V gene lost 3 bases and the J gene lost 2 bases, with 9 bases spanning the gap. DNA of the CDR3: TGTGCCAGCAGCTTGGGCGGCACCACAGATACGCAGTATTTT. It codes for CASSLGGTTDTQYF.

This clonotype was seen repeatedly, ten times or more. The chain employs TRBV3-1 and TRBJ1-5; 7 bases are a match to TRBD1. Germline CDR1 LGHDT, CDR2 YNNKEL (reference sequence). CDR3 length: 16 residues. The J segment lost 2 bases and the V segment lost 0 bases, leaving 4 bases of the junction unmatched. The CDR3 is CASSQETGKGNQPQHF. For the CDR3, the DNA is TGTGCCAGCAGCCAAGAGACAGGGAAGGGCAATCAGCCCCAGCATTTT.

This clonotype was seen at least ten times. The gene calls are TRBV30 and TRBJ1-5; D is possibly TRBD1 (5 bases). Trimming removed 7 bases from V and 6 bases from J, with 19 bases in between. This CDR3 region has 14 residues. CDR1 and CDR2 (germline): GTSNPN, SVGIG (reference sequence). The CDR3 coding sequence is TGTGCCTACAACGTTGGGGCAGAAAGTCAGCCCCAGCATTTT. It translates to CAYNVGAESQPQHF.

Many counts were recorded for this clonotype. The chain has TRBV27 and TRBJ1-6; D is undetermined. This CDR3 comprises 16 residues. From germline, CDR1 is MNHEY and CDR2 SMNVEV (reference sequence). V lost 7 bases and J 0 bases, leaving 13 bases between the germline ends. The CDR3 is CASTLTYNSYNSPLHF. The CDR3 DNA is TGTGCCAGCACTTTGACCTACAACTCCTATAATTCACCCCTCCACTTT.

This clonotype was detected many times. At one of its ends the junction is not consistent with the germline gene, which may arise from a read error. The rearrangement joins TRBV7-7 to TRBJ2-3; TRBD2 matches 7 bases. In germline, CDR1 is SSHAT, CDR2 FNYEAQ (reference sequence). This CDR3 has 15 amino acids. CDR3: CASSLGTGGSDTQYF. The CDR3 nucleotides are TGTGCTAGCAGCTTAGGTACGGGAGGATCGGATACGCAGTATTTT. Combining the CDR3 with reference TRBV7-7 and TRBJ2-3 gives the whole variable domain GAGVSQSPRYKVTKRGQDVTLRCDPISSHATLYWYQQALGQGPEFLTYFNYEAQPDKSGLPSDRFSAERPEGSISTLTIQRTEQRDSAMYRCASSLGTGGSDTQYFGPGTRLTVL.

In this sample, this clonotype turned up a few times. The chain uses TRBV7-2 and TRBJ2-5; tentative D call: TRBD1 (6 bases). CDR1 and CDR2 (germline): SGHTA, FQGNSA. The CDR3 runs to 17 residues. The V gene lost 6 bases and the J gene lost 4 bases, with 24 bases spanning the gap. The CDR3 here is CASSLGGRSRLGETQYF. The CDR3 DNA is TGTGCCAGCAGTCTAGGGGGACGCTCCCGCCTGGGAGAGACCCAGTACTTC.

This clonotype was recorded many times. V is TRBV29-1 and J is TRBJ1-1, with TRBD1 matching over 10 bases. The CDR3 has 14 amino acids. The germline CDR1 and CDR2 sequences are SQVTM and ANQGSEA. V was clipped by 4 bases and J by 8 bases; unmatched bases: 10. CDR3 residues: CSVAETGGDSEAFF. For the CDR3, the DNA is TGCAGCGTTGCTGAGACAGGGGGCGACTCGGAAGCTTTCTTT. Drawing the rest from reference TRBV29-1 and TRBJ1-1, the complete variable domain is SAVISQKPSRDICQRGTSLTIQCQVDSQVTMMFWYRQQPGQSLTLIATANQGSEATYESGFVIDKFPISRPNLTFSTLTVSNMSPEDSSIYLCSVAETGGDSEAFFGQGTRLTVV.

This clonotype appeared once. V is TRBV6-2 or TRBV6-3 and J is TRBJ2-1, with D perhaps TRBD2 (5 bases). This CDR3 contains 11 residues. Deletions cut 6 bases from V and 10 bases from J, with 10 bases between. From germline, CDR1 is MNHEY and CDR2 SVGEGT. The CDR3 spells CASSERFEQFF. For the CDR3, the DNA is TGTGCCAGCAGCGAGCGGTTCGAGCAGTTCTTC.

This rearrangement joins TRBV29-1 to TRBJ2-3; the D gene is possibly TRBD2 (5 bases). Trimming pared 4 bases from V and 5 bases from J, leaving 10 bases between. The CDR3 length is 12 residues. Germline values: CDR1 SQVTM, CDR2 ANQGSEA. In nucleotides, the CDR3 is TGCAGCGTTGGACTAACCAGAGATACGCAGTATTTT. Translated: CSVGLTRDTQYF.

The chain joins TRBV7-2 to TRBJ2-3; D is perhaps TRBD1 (6 bases). Per the germline V gene, CDR1 is SGHTA and CDR2 is FQGNSA. Deletions cut 5 bases from V and 1 base from J, with 10 bases between. The CDR3 covers 14 residues. CDR3 region: CASSMGAGTDTQYF. In nucleotides, the CDR3 is TGTGCCAGCAGCATGGGGGCTGGCACAGATACGCAGTATTTT.